The T cell receptor (beta chain) described here comes from a study of T cell responses to AZD1222 COVID-19 vaccine. Libraries were prepared by immunoSEQ multiplex PCR; TCRdb keeps only in-frame clonotypes and omits some of them. In the table there are 110,000 to 150,000 clones, around 89% of which are singletons. This CDR3 has 16 residues. V shed 4 bases and J 1 base; nucleotides not matched to a gene: 8. Germline V gives CDR1 KGHSH, CDR2 LQKENI. Sequencing used peripheral blood, obtained on day 0 of AZD1222 vaccination. The sequence was collected from an adult in good health. The gene calls are TRBV18 and TRBJ1-2; 8 nucleotides match TRBD1. The CDR3 reads CASSRTGTEGNYGYTF. CDR3 bases: TGTGCCAGCTCACGGACAGGGACGGAGGGTAACTATGGCTACACCTTC.